This is a list of T cell receptor beta chains from one sample in a study of beta chain features in type 1 diabetes. Repertoires were generated with immunoSEQ multiplex PCR, while TCRdb's copy carries only in-frame clones and drops some. The sample lists about 130,000 clones, 9.2% seen once, with about 0.61% in the top ten. Sequences were obtained from central memory CD4+ T cells from blood. Receptors originate from a man aged 18 to 29 in good health. The CDR3 runs from the conserved cysteine through the conserved F or W. D genes are given only for firm matches. A clone size is listed for some rows: how often the clone was seen (once, few, many), or a class if it is expanded.

clone size: NA; J gene: TRBJ1-3; V gene: TRBV15; D gene: TRBD1; CDR3 protein: CATSTTLRDRGHEDRNTIYF; CDR3 DNA: TGTGCCACCAGCACCACACTCCGGGACAGGGGGCATGAGGACCGGAACACCATATATTTT
clone size: NA; J gene: TRBJ2-7; V gene: TRBV30; D gene: TRBD1; CDR3 protein: CAWSQDRAYEQYF; CDR3 DNA: TGTGCCTGGAGTCAGGACAGGGCCTACGAGCAGTACTTC
clone size: many; J gene: TRBJ1-4; V gene: TRBV4-2; D gene: TRBD1; CDR3 protein: CASSLGTANEKLFF; CDR3 DNA: TGTGCCAGCAGCCTTGGGACAGCTAATGAAAAACTGTTTTTT
clone size: few; J gene: TRBJ2-3; V gene: TRBV21-1; D gene: NA; CDR3 protein: CAGGGTDTQYF; CDR3 DNA: TGTGCCGGAGGGGGCACAGATACGCAGTATTTT
clone size: NA; J gene: TRBJ1-2; V gene: TRBV6-5; D gene: NA; CDR3 protein: CASRQGNLYGYTF; CDR3 DNA: TGTGCCAGCAGGCAGGGAAACCTCTATGGCTACACCTTC
clone size: NA; J gene: TRBJ2-2; V gene: TRBV5-4; D gene: NA; CDR3 protein: CASSLALHATGELFF; CDR3 DNA: TGTGCCAGCAGCTTGGCTTTACACGCCACCGGGGAGCTGTTTTTT
clone size: NA; J gene: TRBJ2-1; V gene: TRBV5-1; D gene: NA; CDR3 protein: CASSLKSGTSSYNEQFF; CDR3 DNA: TGCGCCAGCAGCTTGAAATCAGGGACAAGCTCCTACAATGAGCAGTTCTTC
clone size: few; J gene: TRBJ2-5; V gene: TRBV7-3; D gene: TRBD2; CDR3 protein: CASSLVGGAQETQYF; CDR3 DNA: TGTGCCAGCAGCTTAGTCGGGGGGGCACAAGAGACCCAGTACTTC
clone size: NA; J gene: TRBJ1-5; V gene: TRBV4-3; D gene: TRBD1; CDR3 protein: CASSHALGTGGSNQPQHF; CDR3 DNA: TGCGCCAGCAGCCACGCGCTGGGGACAGGGGGATCTAATCAGCCCCAGCATTTT
clone size: few; J gene: TRBJ1-1; V gene: TRBV13; D gene: TRBD1; CDR3 protein: CASSPGQGFTEAFF; CDR3 DNA: TGTGCCAGCAGCCCCGGACAGGGTTTCACTGAAGCTTTCTTT
clone size: NA; J gene: TRBJ2-3; V gene: TRBV4-1; D gene: TRBD1; CDR3 protein: CASSSKGPGQGLGTDTQYF; CDR3 DNA: TGCGCCAGCAGCTCGAAAGGCCCCGGACAGGGGCTGGGTACAGATACGCAGTATTTT
clone size: NA; J gene: TRBJ2-2; V gene: TRBV7-7; D gene: NA; CDR3 protein: CASSPHLSPGRELFF; CDR3 DNA: TGTGCCAGCAGCCCCCACCTCAGTCCCGGGAGGGAGCTGTTTTTT
clone size: NA; J gene: TRBJ2-3; V gene: TRBV15; D gene: TRBD2; CDR3 protein: CATSRDRATSGADTQYF; CDR3 DNA: TGTGCCACCAGCAGAGATCGGGCGACTAGCGGCGCAGATACGCAGTATTTT
clone size: few; J gene: TRBJ2-5; V gene: TRBV6-5; D gene: TRBD1; CDR3 protein: CASTRLGGSETQYF; CDR3 DNA: TGTGCCAGCACCCGCCTAGGGGGCTCGGAGACCCAGTACTTC
clone size: few; J gene: TRBJ2-3; V gene: TRBV5-6; D gene: TRBD2; CDR3 protein: CASSPSGGGDTQYF; CDR3 DNA: TGTGCCAGCAGCCCCAGCGGGGGAGGGGATACGCAGTATTTT
clone size: NA; J gene: TRBJ2-6; V gene: TRBV2; D gene: NA; CDR3 protein: CASKGEAGANVLTF; CDR3 DNA: TGTGCCAGCAAAGGGGAAGCTGGGGCCAACGTCCTGACTTTC
clone size: few; J gene: TRBJ2-1; V gene: TRBV7-3; D gene: NA; CDR3 protein: CASSLSTSGTGNEQFF; CDR3 DNA: TGTGCCAGCAGCTTATCGACTTCGGGGACTGGAAATGAGCAGTTCTTC
clone size: NA; J gene: TRBJ2-1; V gene: TRBV7-3; D gene: TRBD1; CDR3 protein: CASSLGQGGFDEQFF; CDR3 DNA: TGTGCCAGCAGCTTGGGACAGGGAGGGTTCGATGAGCAGTTCTTC
clone size: few; J gene: TRBJ2-5; V gene: TRBV9; D gene: NA; CDR3 protein: CASSTETAQETQYF; CDR3 DNA: TGTGCCAGCAGCACAGAGACAGCACAAGAGACCCAGTACTTC
clone size: NA; J gene: TRBJ2-3; V gene: TRBV30; D gene: TRBD2; CDR3 protein: CAWSVRGTNLYTQYF; CDR3 DNA: TGTGCCTGGAGTGTACGGGGGACTAACCTTTATACGCAGTATTTT
clone size: NA; J gene: TRBJ2-3; V gene: TRBV6-6; D gene: NA; CDR3 protein: CASSYSGPAQGTQYF; CDR3 DNA: TGTGCCAGCAGTTACTCGGGGCCCGCCCAAGGTACGCAGTATTTT
clone size: few; J gene: TRBJ2-7; V gene: TRBV7-9; D gene: NA; CDR3 protein: CASNQQGNEQYF; CDR3 DNA: TGTGCCAGCAACCAACAGGGCAACGAGCAGTACTTC
clone size: NA; J gene: TRBJ2-5; V gene: TRBV11-1; D gene: NA; CDR3 protein: CASSADIMAETQYF; CDR3 DNA: TGTGCCAGCAGCGCGGACATCATGGCAGAGACCCAGTACTTC
clone size: NA; J gene: TRBJ1-3; V gene: TRBV18; D gene: NA; CDR3 protein: CASSPPSRQTEVTIYF; CDR3 DNA: TGTGCCAGCTCACCTCCATCTCGACAAACGGAAGTCACCATATATTTT
clone size: NA; J gene: TRBJ1-6; V gene: TRBV6-5; D gene: TRBD1; CDR3 protein: CASSAGQGASPLHF; CDR3 DNA: TGTGCCAGCAGCGCTGGACAGGGGGCATCACCCCTCCACTTT
clone size: few; J gene: TRBJ2-7; V gene: TRBV4-3; D gene: NA; CDR3 protein: CASSRLAGDEQYF; CDR3 DNA: TGCGCCAGCAGCCGCCTGGCCGGGGACGAGCAGTACTTC
clone size: NA; J gene: TRBJ1-2; V gene: TRBV7-2; D gene: NA; CDR3 protein: CASSPIGSTNYGYTF; CDR3 DNA: TGTGCCAGCAGCCCAATTGGGAGCACTAACTATGGCTACACCTTC
clone size: few; J gene: TRBJ2-1; V gene: TRBV7-2; D gene: NA; CDR3 protein: CASSQGRGNEQFF; CDR3 DNA: TGTGCCAGCAGCCAGGGCAGGGGTAATGAGCAGTTCTTC
clone size: few; J gene: TRBJ2-3; V gene: TRBV4-2; D gene: TRBD2; CDR3 protein: CASSQGTSGGASTDTQYF; CDR3 DNA: TGTGCCAGCAGCCAAGGGACTAGCGGGGGGGCTAGCACAGATACGCAGTATTTT